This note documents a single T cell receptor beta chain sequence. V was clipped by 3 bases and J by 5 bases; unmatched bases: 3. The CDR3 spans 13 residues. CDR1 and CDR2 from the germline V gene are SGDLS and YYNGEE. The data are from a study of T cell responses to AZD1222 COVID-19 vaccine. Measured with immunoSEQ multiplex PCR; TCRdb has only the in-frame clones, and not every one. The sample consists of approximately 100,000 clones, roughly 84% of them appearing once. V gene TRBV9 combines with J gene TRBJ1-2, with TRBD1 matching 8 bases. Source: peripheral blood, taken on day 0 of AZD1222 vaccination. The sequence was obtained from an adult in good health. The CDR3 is CASSAYRGYGYTF. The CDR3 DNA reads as TGTGCCAGCAGCGCGTACAGGGGGTATGGCTACACCTTC.